These T cell receptor beta chains were read from a single sample in a study of T-cell reconstitution after alpha-beta-depleted transplantation in children. A single record per CDR3 protein comes from TCRdb applying MiXCR to the PCR reads. The data show hundreds of thousands of distinct CDR3 sequences, approximately 13% seen once. The starting material was PBMCs from the stem cell graft donor, obtained from the stem cell graft. These receptors were taken from a human donor who donated a stem cell graft to a child with combined immunodeficiency. Both conserved end residues are part of each CDR3. A D gene is named only where the DNA matches it firmly. Clone size is given for some rows only: seen once, a few or many times, or a class if the clone is expanded.

V gene	J gene	D gene	clone size	CDR3 protein	CDR3 DNA
TRBV11-2	TRBJ2-1	.	few	CASSLEGGGGEQFF	TGTGCCAGCAGCTTAGAGGGAGGGGGCGGTGAGCAGTTCTTC
TRBV20-1	TRBJ1-2	TRBD1	many	CSASTTGGGYGYTF	TGCAGTGCTAGTACGACAGGGGGCGGATATGGCTACACCTTC
TRBV12-3/TRBV12-4	TRBJ1-3	.	many	CASSLWPGGSGNTIYF	TGTGCCAGCAGTTTATGGCCTGGGGGCTCTGGAAACACCATATATTTT
TRBV20-1	TRBJ2-4	TRBD1	many	CSARDQGAVSLGKNIQYF	TGCAGTGCTAGAGATCAGGGGGCTGTTTCCCTTGGCAAAAACATTCAGTACTTC
TRBV12-3/TRBV12-4	TRBJ2-7	TRBD1	many	CASSFGQDLYF	TGTGCCAGCAGTTTTGGACAGGATCTGTACTTC
TRBV7-9	TRBJ2-5	TRBD2	.	CASSSASGRQTQYF	TGTGCCAGCAGTTCCGCCAGCGGGAGACAGACCCAGTACTTC
TRBV10-3	TRBJ1-1	.	few	CAISESVGRKSEAFF	TGTGCCATCAGTGAGTCGGTAGGGAGGAAATCTGAAGCTTTCTTT
TRBV7-9	TRBJ2-7	.	many	CASSISGPYEQYF	TGTGCCAGCAGCATCTCCGGGCCGTACGAGCAGTACTTC
TRBV12-3/TRBV12-4	TRBJ2-1	.	many	CASSIGNEQFF	TGTGCCAGCAGCATAGGGAATGAGCAGTTCTTC
TRBV9	TRBJ2-2	.	.	CASSAWTENTGELFF	TGTGCCAGCAGCGCCTGGACAGAGAACACCGGGGAGCTGTTTTTT
TRBV7-2	TRBJ1-4	TRBD1	few	CASSIDRAATNEKLFF	TGTGCCAGCAGCATCGACAGGGCCGCAACTAATGAAAAACTGTTTTTT
TRBV5-1	TRBJ2-4	.	.	CASSGTEAKNIQYF	TGCGCCAGCAGCGGTACGGAGGCCAAAAACATTCAGTACTTC
TRBV15	TRBJ1-5	.	.	CATSRDKGLQPQHF	TGTGCCACCAGCAGAGATAAGGGGTTGCAGCCCCAGCATTTT
TRBV12-3/TRBV12-4	TRBJ1-1	.	many	CASSLGSLIRNTEAFF	TGTGCCAGCAGTTTAGGCAGCCTCATCAGGAACACTGAAGCTTTCTTT
TRBV12-2	TRBJ2-7	.	.	CASRPPGLAGARYEQYF	TGTGCAAGTCGCCCTCCGGGACTAGCGGGAGCTAGATACGAGCAGTACTTC
TRBV20-1	TRBJ2-7	TRBD1	many	CSASGTGVTYEQYF	TGCAGTGCTAGTGGGACAGGGGTCACCTACGAGCAGTACTTC
TRBV20-1	TRBJ2-6	.	few	CSASPGQANVWAGANVLTF	TGCAGTGCTAGTCCTGGGCAGGCAAACGTCTGGGCTGGGGCCAACGTCCTGACTTTC
TRBV6-4	TRBJ2-3	TRBD1	once	CASSDAAGGDTQYF	TGTGCCAGCAGTGACGCGGCAGGGGGAGATACGCAGTATTTT
TRBV3-1	TRBJ2-1	TRBD2	.	CASSQLMASGDSEQFF	TGTGCCAGCAGCCAACTGATGGCTAGCGGGGACAGCGAGCAGTTCTTC
TRBV5-1	TRBJ2-7	TRBD2	few	CASSLALSAGGNEQYF	TGCGCCAGCAGCTTGGCCCTATCTGCGGGGGGGAACGAGCAGTACTTC
TRBV3-1	TRBJ2-7	TRBD2	few	CASSQTLAGGYEQYF	TGTGCCAGCAGCCAAACCCTAGCGGGAGGATACGAGCAGTACTTC
TRBV3-1	TRBJ2-1	.	.	CASSQVGGHSSSYNEQFF	TGTGCCAGCAGCCAAGTCGGAGGTCACTCTAGCTCCTACAATGAGCAGTTCTTC
TRBV7-3	TRBJ2-2	.	.	CASSRSSLTGELFF	TGTGCCAGCAGTCGATCCTCCCTCACCGGGGAGCTGTTTTTT
TRBV29-1	TRBJ2-3	.	few	CSVGGGTSTDTQYF	TGCAGCGTTGGAGGGGGGACGAGCACAGATACGCAGTATTTT
TRBV9	TRBJ2-1	TRBD1	.	CASSVVGTGNNEQFF	TGTGCCAGCAGCGTAGTTGGGACAGGGAACAATGAGCAGTTCTTC